Below, one TCR beta chain is given with its context. Antigen specificity is unknown. These data originate in a study of T-cell reconstitution after alpha-beta-depleted transplantation in children. General study points: One year post-transplant, T-cell counts and diversity were largely derived from T cells produced anew. By about two months after transplant, alpha-beta T cells reportedly arose from several hundred graft clones that had expanded.

The V end lost 1 base, the J end lost 4 bases, and 22 bases lay between the germline ends. CDR1 and CDR2 (germline): DFQATT, SNEGSKA (reference sequence). The CDR3 has 17 amino acids. TCRbeta library preparation incorporated unique molecular identifiers. TCRdb fed the PCR reads into MiXCR, producing one record per CDR3 protein. The table lists 250,000 to 400,000 distinct CDR3 sequences, about a quarter of them singletons. The receptor comes from a male patient between 10 and 17 years old who had a stem cell transplant for acute lymphoblastic leukemia, so the T cells may come from the graft donor. J is TRBJ1-2 and V is TRBV20-1; D might be TRBD1 (5 bases). The sequenced sample was PBMCs, mostly from graft donor cells, obtained 180 days after TCRalphabeta/CD19-depleted stem cell transplant. The CDR3 DNA reads as TGCAGTGCTAGAGGTAGAAATAGCGTAGGGGCGGCCTATGGCTACACCTTC. Its protein is CSARGRNSVGAAYGYTF.